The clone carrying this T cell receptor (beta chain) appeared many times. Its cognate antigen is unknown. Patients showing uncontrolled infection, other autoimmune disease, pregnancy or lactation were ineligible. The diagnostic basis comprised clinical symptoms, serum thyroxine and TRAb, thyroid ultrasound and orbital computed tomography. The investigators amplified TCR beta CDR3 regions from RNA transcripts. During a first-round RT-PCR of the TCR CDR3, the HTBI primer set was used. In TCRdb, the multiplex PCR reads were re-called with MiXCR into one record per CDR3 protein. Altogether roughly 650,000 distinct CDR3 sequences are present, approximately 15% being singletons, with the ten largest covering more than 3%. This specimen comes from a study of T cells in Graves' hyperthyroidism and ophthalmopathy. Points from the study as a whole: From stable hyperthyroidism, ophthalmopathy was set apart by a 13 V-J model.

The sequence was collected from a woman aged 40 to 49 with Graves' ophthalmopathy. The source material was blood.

The CDR3 region is CSAKRGSEGLEQYF. The DNA of the CDR3 is TGCAGTGCTAAGAGGGGGAGTGAGGGGCTCGAGCAGTACTTC. The chain employs TRBV20-1 and TRBJ2-7; weak D call: TRBD1 (6 bases). CDR1 and CDR2 (germline): DFQATT, SNEGSKA (reference sequence). Trimming cost V 4 bases and J 6 bases, with 19 bases left between them. This CDR3 comprises 14 residues.